This T cell receptor (beta chain) was identified during a study of Graves' ophthalmopathy and Graves' hyperthyroidism. Using RNA transcripts, the TCR beta CDR3 regions were amplified. An initial RT-PCR round employing HTBI primers preceded a second-round multiplex PCR. TCRdb ran MiXCR on the multiplex PCR reads and lists one entry per CDR3 protein. The sample yields hundreds of thousands of distinct CDR3 sequences, 22% seen once. The germline CDR1 and CDR2 sequences are SGHRS and YFSETQ. Trimming took 4 bases from V and 3 from J, leaving 14 bases between them. CDR3 size: 14 residues. This clonotype appeared a few times. Its antigen is not known. Over 18 months of follow-up, stable hyperthyroidism required that no ophthalmopathy appear. Exclusion criteria comprised other autoimmune diseases, uncontrolled infections, pregnancy or lactation in patients. Study-level results: Ophthalmopathy versus stable hyperthyroidism: 13-signature model gave around 90% sensitivity, 75% to 83% specificity. Among thyroid clonotypes expanded above 0.001 frequency, most also appeared in blood.

The receptor's source is a young woman with stable Graves' hyperthyroidism. Some clones in this sample may be carry-over from other donors' samples. The V and J genes are TRBV5-1 and TRBJ2-7; TRBD2 might be the D (5 bases). The specimen was peripheral blood. The CDR3 sequence is CASSERGSNYEQYF. The DNA for the CDR3 is TGCGCCAGCAGCGAACGGGGTTCAAACTACGAGCAGTACTTC.